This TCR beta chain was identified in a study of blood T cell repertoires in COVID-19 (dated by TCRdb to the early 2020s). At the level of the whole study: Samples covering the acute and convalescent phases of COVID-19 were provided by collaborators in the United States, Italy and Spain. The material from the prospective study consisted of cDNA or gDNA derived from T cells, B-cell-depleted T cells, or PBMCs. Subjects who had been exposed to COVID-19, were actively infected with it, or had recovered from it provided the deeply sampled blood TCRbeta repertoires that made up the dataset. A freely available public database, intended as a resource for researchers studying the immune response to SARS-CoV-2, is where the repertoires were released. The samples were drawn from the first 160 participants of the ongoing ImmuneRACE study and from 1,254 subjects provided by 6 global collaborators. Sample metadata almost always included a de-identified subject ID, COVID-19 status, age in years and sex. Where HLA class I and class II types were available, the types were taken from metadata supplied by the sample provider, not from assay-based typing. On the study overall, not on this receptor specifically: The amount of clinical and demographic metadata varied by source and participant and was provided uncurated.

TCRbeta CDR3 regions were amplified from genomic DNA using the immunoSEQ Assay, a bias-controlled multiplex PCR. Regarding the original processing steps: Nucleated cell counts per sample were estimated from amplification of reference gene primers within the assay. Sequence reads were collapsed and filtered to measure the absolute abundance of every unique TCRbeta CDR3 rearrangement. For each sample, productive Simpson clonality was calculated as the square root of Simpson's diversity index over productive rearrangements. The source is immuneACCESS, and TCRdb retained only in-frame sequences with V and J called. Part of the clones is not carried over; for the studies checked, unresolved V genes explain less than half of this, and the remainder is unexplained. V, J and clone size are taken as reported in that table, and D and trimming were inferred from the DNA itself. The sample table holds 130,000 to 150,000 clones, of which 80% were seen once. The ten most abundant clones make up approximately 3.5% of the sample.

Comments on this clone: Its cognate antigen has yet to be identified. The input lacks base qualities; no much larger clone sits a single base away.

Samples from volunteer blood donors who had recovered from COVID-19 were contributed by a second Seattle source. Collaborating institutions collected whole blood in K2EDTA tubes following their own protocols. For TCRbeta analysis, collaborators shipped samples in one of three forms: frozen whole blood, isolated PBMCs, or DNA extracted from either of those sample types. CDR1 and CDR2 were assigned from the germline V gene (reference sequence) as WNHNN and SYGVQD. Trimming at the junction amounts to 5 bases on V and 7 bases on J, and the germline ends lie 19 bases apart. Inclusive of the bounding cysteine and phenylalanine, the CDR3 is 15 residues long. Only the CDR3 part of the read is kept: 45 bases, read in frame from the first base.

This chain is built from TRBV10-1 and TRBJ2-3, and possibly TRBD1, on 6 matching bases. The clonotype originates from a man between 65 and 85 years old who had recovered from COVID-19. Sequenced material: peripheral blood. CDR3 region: CASSPLRGIDHTQYF. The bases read TGCGCCAGCAGTCCCTTAAGGGGGATTGATCATACGCAGTATTTT.